This TCR beta chain was recorded in a study of blood T cell repertoires in COVID-19. Study summary: Sites in the United States, Italy and Spain provided acute and convalescent COVID-19 samples. In each case, the material was cDNA or gDNA derived from T cells, B-cell-depleted T cells, or PBMCs.

In the authors' methods: Estimation of nucleated cell counts relied on the amplification of reference gene primers. Libraries were prepared by immunoSEQ multiplex PCR; TCRdb keeps only in-frame clonotypes and omits some of them. V, J and clone size derive from that table, while D and trimming were established from the DNA sequence. Of 45,000 to 70,000 clones in the sample, about 80% were seen once. V was clipped by 6 bases and J by 4 bases, with 10 bases between them. CDR3 length equals 13 residues. V usage is TRBV12-3 or TRBV12-4 and J usage is TRBJ1-3, with a possible D match to TRBD1 (5 bases). The source material was peripheral blood. The receptor's source is a woman between 55 and 75 years old with acute or convalescent COVID-19. This chain's CDR3 is CASSPGLGNTIYF. CDR3 DNA sequence: TGTGCCAGCAGCCCGGGACTCGGAAACACCATATATTTT.